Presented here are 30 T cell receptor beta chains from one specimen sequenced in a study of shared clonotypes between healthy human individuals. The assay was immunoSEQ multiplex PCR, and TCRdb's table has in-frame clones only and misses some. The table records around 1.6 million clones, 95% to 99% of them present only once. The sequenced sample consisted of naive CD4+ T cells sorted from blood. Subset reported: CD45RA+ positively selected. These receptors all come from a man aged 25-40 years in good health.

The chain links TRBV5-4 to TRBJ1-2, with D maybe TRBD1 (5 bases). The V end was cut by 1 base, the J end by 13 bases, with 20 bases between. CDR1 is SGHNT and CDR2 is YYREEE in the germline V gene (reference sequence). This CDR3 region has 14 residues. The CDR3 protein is CASSLRSGLLKCTF. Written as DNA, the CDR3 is TGTGCCAGCAGCTTGAGGTCGGGACTCCTTAAATGCACCTTC.

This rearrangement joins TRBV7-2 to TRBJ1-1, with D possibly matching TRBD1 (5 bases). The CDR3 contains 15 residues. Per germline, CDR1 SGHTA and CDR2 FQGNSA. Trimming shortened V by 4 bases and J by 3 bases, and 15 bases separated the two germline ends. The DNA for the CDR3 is TGTGCCAGCAGCTCTCCTAGGAGGGGCGACACTGAAGCTTTCTTT. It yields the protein CASSSPRRGDTEAFF.

The CDR3 DNA reads TGCAGCGCCTCGACCGAGACAATTGAGCAGTTCTTC. As protein: CSASTETIEQFF. The chain employs TRBV29-1 and TRBJ2-1; D remains unclear. The V and J ends lost 7 bases and 9 bases respectively, with 16 bases between them. Germline CDR1 reads SQVTM; CDR2 reads ANQGSEA. This CDR3 contains 12 residues.

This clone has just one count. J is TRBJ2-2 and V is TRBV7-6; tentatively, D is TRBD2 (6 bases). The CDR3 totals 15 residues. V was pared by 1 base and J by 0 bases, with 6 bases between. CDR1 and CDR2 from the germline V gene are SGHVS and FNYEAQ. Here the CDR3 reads CASSLGGANTGELFF. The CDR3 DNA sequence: TGTGCCAGCAGCTTAGGGGGGGCGAACACCGGGGAGCTGTTTTTT.

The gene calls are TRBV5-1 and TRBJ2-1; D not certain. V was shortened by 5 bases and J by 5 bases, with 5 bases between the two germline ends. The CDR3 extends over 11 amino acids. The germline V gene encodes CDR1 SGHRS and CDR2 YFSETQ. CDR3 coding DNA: TGCGCCAGCAGACTAAACAATGAGCAGTTCTTC. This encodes CASRLNNEQFF.

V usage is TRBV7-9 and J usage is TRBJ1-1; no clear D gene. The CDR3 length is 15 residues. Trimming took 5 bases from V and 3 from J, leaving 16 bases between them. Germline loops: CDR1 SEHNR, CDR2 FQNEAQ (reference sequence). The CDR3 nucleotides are TGTGCCAGCAGCCCTACGGAGGGTTCTGACACTGAAGCTTTCTTT. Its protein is CASSPTEGSDTEAFF.

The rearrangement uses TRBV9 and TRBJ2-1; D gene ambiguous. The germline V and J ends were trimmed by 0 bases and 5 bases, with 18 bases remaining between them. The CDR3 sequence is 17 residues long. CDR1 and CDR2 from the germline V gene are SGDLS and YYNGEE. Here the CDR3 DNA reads TGTGCCAGCAGCGTAGCTTCCGGAGAGATTCGGGACAATGAGCAGTTCTTC. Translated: CASSVASGEIRDNEQFF. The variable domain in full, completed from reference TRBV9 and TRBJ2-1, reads DSGVTQTPKHLITATGQRVTLRCSPRSGDLSVYWYQQSLDQGLQFLIQYYNGEERAKGNILERFSAQQFPDLHSELNLSSLELGDSALYFCASSVASGEIRDNEQFFGPGTRLTVL.

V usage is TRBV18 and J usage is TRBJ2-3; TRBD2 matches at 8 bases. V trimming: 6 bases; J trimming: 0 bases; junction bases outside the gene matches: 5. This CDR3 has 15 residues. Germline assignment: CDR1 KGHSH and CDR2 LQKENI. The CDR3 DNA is TGTGCCAGCTCTCAGGTAGCGGGGAGCACAGATACGCAGTATTTT. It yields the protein CASSQVAGSTDTQYF.

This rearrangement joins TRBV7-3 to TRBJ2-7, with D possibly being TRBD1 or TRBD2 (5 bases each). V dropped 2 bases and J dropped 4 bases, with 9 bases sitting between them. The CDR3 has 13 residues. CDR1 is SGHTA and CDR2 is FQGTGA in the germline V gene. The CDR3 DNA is TGTGCCAGCAGCTTATTCAGGGAGTACGAGCAGTACTTC. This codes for CASSLFREYEQYF.

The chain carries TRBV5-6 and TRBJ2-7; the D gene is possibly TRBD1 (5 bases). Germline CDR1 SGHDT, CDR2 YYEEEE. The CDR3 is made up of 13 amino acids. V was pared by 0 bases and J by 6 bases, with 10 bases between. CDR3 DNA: TGTGCCAGCAGCTTGGTGCAGGGTGGCGAGCAGTACTTC. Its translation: CASSLVQGGEQYF.

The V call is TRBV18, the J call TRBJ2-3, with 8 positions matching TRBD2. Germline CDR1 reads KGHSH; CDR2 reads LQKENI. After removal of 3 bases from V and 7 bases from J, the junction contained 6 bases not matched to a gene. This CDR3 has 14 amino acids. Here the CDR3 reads CASSPRAGGNTQYF. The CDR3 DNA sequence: TGTGCCAGCTCACCGCGGGCGGGGGGCAATACGCAGTATTTT.

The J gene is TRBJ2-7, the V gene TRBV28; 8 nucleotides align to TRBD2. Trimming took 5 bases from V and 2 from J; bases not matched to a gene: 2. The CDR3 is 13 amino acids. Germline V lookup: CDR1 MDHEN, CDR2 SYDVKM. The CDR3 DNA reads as TGTGCCAGCAGTCCGACTAGCGCCTACGAGCAGTACTTC. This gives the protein CASSPTSAYEQYF. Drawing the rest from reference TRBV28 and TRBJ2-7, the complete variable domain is DVKVTQSSRYLVKRTGEKVFLECVQDMDHENMFWYRQDPGLGLRLIYFSYDVKMKEKGDIPEGYSVSREKKERFSLILESASTNQTSMYLCASSPTSAYEQYFGPGTRLTVT.

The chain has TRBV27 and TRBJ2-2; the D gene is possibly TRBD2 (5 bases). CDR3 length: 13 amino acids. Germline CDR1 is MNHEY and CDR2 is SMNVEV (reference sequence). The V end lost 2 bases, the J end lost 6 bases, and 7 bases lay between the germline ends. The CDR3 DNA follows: TGTGCCAGCAGTTTAGAGGGAGCCGGGGAGCTGTTTTTT. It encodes CASSLEGAGELFF.

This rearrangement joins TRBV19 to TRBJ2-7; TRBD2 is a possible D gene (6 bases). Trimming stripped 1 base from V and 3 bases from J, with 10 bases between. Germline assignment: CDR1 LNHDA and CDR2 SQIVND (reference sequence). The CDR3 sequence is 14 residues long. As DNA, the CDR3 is TGTGCCAGTAGTATAGGTGGAGGGAACTACGAGCAGTACTTC. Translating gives CASSIGGGNYEQYF.

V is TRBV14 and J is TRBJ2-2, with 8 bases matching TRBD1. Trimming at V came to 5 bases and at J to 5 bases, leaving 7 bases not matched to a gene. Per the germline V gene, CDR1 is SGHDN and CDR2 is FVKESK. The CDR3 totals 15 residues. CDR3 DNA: TGTGCCAGCAGCAGACCAGGGGGCCGAACCGGGGAGCTGTTTTTT. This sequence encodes CASSRPGGRTGELFF.

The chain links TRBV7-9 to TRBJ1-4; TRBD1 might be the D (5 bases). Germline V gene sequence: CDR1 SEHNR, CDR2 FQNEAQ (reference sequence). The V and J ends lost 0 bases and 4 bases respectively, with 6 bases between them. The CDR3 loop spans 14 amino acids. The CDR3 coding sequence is TGTGCCAGCAGCTTAGCCCAGGGTAATGAAAAACTGTTTTTT. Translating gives CASSLAQGNEKLFF.

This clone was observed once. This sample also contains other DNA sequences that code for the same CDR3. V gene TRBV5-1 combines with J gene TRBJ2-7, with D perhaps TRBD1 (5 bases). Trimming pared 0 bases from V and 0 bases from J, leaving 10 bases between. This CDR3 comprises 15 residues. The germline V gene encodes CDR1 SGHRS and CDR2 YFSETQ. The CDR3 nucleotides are TGCGCCAGCAGCTTGGGAACAGGCAGCTCCTACGAGCAGTACTTC. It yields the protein CASSLGTGSSYEQYF.

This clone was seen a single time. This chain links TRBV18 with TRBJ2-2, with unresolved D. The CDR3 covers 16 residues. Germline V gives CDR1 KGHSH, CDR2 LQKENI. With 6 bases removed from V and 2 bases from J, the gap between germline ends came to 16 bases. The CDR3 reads CASSLLDAGNTGELFF. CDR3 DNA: TGTGCCAGCTCGCTCTTGGACGCCGGAAACACCGGGGAGCTGTTTTTT. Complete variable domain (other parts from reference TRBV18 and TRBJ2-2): NAGVMQNPRHLVRRRGQEARLRCSPMKGHSHVYWYRQLPEEGLKFMVYLQKENIIDESGMPKERFSAEFPKEGPSILRIQQVVRGDSAAYFCASSLLDAGNTGELFFGEGSRLTVL.

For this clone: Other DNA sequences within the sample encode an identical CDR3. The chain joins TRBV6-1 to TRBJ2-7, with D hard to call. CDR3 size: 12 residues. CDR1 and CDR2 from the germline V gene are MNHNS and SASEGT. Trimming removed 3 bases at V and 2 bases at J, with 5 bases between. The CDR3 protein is CASSETPYEQYF. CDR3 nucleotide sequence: TGTGCCAGCAGTGAGACACCCTACGAGCAGTACTTC.

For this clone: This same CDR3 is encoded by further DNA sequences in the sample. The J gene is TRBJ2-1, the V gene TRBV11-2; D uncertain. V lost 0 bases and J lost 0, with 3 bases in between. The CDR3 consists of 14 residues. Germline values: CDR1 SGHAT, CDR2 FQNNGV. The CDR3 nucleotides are TGTGCCAGCAGCTTAGACTACTCCTACAATGAGCAGTTCTTC. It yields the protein CASSLDYSYNEQFF.

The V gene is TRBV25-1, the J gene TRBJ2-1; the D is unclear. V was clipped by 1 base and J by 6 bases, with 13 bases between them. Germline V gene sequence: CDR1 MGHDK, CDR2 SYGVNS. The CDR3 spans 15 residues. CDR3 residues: CASSEFKGFPNEQFF. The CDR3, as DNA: TGTGCCAGCAGTGAATTTAAGGGATTCCCCAATGAGCAGTTCTTC.

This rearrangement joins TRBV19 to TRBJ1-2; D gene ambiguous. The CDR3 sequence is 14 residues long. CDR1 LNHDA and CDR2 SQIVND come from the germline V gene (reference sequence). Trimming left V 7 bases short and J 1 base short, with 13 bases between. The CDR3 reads CASIQHGFNYGYTF. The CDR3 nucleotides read TGTGCCAGTATACAACATGGCTTTAACTATGGCTACACCTTC.

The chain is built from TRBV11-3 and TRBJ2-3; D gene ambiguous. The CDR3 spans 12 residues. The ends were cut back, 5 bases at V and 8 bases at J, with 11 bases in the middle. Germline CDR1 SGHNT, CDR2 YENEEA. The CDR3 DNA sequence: TGTGCCAGCAGCAAAAAAGGTGGTACGCAGTATTTT. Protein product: CASSKKGGTQYF.

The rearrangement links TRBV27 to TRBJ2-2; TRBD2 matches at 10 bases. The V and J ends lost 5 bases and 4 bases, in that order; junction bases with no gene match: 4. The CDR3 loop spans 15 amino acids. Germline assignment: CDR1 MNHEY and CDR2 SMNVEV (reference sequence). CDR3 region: CASSRLAGLTGELFF. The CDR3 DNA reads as TGTGCCAGCAGTCGACTAGCGGGTCTCACCGGGGAGCTGTTTTTT.

The CDR3 loop is CASSDSRYRDRGRDTEAFF. CDR3 coding DNA: TGTGCCAGCAGTGACTCGAGGTATCGGGACAGGGGGCGCGACACTGAAGCTTTCTTT. The genes are TRBV6-4 and TRBJ1-1; 12 nucleotides line up with TRBD1. V gave up 0 bases and J gave up 3 bases; unmatched junction bases: 11. CDR1 and CDR2 from the germline V gene are MRHNA and SNTAGT. The CDR3 contains 19 residues.

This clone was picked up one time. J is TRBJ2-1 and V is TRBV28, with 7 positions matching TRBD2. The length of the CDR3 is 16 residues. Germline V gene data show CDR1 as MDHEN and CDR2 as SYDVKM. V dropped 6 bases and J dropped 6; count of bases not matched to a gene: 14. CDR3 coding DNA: TGTGCCAGCAGCCTTATGCTGGCTAGCGGATCCAATGAGCAGTTCTTC. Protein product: CASSLMLASGSNEQFF.

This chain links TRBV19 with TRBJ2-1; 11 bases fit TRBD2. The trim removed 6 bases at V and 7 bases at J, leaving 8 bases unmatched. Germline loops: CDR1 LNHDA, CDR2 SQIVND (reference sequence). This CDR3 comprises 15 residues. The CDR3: CASRDLAGGRNEQFF. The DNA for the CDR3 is TGTGCCAGTAGGGATCTAGCGGGAGGCCGGAATGAGCAGTTCTTC.

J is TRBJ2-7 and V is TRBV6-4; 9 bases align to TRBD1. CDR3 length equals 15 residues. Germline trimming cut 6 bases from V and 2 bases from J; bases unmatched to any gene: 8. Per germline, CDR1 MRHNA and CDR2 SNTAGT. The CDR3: CASSPRDRDTYEQYF. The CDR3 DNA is TGTGCCAGCAGCCCCCGGGACAGGGACACCTACGAGCAGTACTTC.

CDR3 region: CASSPSSSGSYEQYF. The CDR3 DNA reads TGTGCCAGCAGCCCCTCTTCTAGCGGCTCCTACGAGCAGTACTTC. This chain joins TRBV5-4 and TRBJ2-7; 7 nucleotides align to TRBD2. This CDR3 contains 15 residues. V was clipped by 4 bases and J by 0 bases; unmatched bases: 7. CDR1 SGHNT and CDR2 YYREEE come from the germline V gene (reference sequence).

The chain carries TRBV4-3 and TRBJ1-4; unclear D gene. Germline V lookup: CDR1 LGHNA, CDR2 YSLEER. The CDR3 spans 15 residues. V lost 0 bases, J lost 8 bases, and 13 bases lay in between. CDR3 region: CASSQDSAAREKLFF. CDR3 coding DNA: TGCGCCAGCAGCCAAGATAGCGCAGCGAGGGAAAAACTGTTTTTT.